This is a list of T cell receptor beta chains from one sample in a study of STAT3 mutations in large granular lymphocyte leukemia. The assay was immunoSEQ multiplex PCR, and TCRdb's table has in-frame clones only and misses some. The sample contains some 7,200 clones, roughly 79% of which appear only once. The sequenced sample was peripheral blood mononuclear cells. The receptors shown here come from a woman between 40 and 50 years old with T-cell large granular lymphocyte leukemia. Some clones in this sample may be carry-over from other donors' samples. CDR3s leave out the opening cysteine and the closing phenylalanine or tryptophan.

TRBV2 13 ASSGGTGGSQPQH
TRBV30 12 AWSASGDRGEQY
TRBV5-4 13 ASSLGDRYNSPLH
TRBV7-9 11 ASSLGQGNEQF
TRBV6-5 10 ASSRTDYGYT
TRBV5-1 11 ASSITQGYEQY
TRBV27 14 ASSLVSGGPRNEQF
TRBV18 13 ASSPRVNSGNTIY
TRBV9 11 ASSLTGTDGYT
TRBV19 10 ASSYLFNEQF
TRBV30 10 AWSVRGIGYT
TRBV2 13 ASSSGQLSPAEAF
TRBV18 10 ASSADYQPQH
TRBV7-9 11 ASSARQGYEQY
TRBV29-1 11 SAADRPRWEAF
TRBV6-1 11 ASSWDWEQPLH
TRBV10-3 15 AISLGLADPSYNEQF
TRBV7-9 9 ASSPTDGYT
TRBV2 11 ASREGQVNEQY
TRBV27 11 ASSLAGGSGYT
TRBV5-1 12 ASSSGSRNQPQH
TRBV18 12 ATTSPSSYNEQF
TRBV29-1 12 SVEGGQNTDTQY
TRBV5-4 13 ASSLDRAGETEAF
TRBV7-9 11 ASSLDTNYGYT
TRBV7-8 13 ASSLEFSSNQPQH
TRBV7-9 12 ASSSGTGFREQY
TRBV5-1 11 ASSLLVSETQY
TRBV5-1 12 ASSWGQGAYEQY
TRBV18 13 ASSLTGTGNQPQH
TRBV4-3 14 ASSQGRTGRDNEQY
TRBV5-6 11 ASSLGGDNEQF